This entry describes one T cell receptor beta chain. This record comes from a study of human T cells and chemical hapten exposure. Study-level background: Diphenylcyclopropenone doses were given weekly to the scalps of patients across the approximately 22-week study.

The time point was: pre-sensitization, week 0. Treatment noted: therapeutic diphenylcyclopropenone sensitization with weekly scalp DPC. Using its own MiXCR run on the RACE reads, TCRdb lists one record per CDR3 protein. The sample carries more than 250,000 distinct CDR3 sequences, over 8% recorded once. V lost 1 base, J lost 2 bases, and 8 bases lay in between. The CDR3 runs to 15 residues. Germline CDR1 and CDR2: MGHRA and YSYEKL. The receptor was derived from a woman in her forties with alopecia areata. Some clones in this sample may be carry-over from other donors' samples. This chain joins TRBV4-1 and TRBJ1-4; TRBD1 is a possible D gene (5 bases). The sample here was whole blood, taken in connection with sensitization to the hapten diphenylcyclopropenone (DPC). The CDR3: CASSQAGTTNEKLFF. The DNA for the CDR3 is TGCGCCAGCAGCCAAGCAGGGACGACTAATGAAAAACTGTTTTTT.